This T cell receptor (beta chain) was recovered during a study of graft-versus-host responses after intestinal transplantation. Germline CDR1 LGHNA, CDR2 YNFKEQ. The length of the CDR3 is 20 residues. J lost 3 bases, V lost 0 bases, and 17 bases had no gene match. Some clones are missing from TCRdb's copy, which holds only in-frame ones; the method was immunoSEQ multiplex PCR. The sample has approximately 71,000 clones, more than 80% seen once; the top ten hold around 2.7%. Turning to this clone: Its antigen is not identified.

The chain combines TRBV4-2 with TRBJ2-7, with 10 bases fitting TRBD2. This receptor was obtained from a human donor who received an intestinal transplant. Sequences were derived from unstimulated CD8+ T cells sorted from spleen or lymph node cells, sampled before intestinal transplant. The CDR3 region is CASSQDKVGLAEDQDYEQYF. For the CDR3, the DNA is TGTGCCAGCAGCCAAGATAAAGTAGGACTAGCGGAGGACCAAGACTACGAGCAGTACTTC.